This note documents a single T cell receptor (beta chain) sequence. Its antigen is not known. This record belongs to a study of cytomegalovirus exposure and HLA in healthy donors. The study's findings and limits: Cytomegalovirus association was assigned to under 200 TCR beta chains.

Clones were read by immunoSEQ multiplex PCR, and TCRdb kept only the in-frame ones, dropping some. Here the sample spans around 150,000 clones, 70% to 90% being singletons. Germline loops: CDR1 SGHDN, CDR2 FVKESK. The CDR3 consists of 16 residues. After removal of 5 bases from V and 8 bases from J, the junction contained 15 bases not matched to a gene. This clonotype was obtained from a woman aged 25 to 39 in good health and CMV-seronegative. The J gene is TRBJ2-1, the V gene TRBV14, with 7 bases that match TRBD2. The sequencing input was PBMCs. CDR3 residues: CASSSYRRSGMDEQFF. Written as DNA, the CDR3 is TGTGCCAGCAGCTCCTACAGGCGGAGCGGGATGGATGAGCAGTTCTTC. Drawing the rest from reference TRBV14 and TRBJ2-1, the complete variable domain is EAGVTQFPSHSVIEKGQTVTLRCDPISGHDNLYWYRRVMGKEIKFLLHFVKESKQDESGMPNNRFLAERTGGTYSTLKVQPAELEDSGVYFCASSSYRRSGMDEQFFGPGTRLTVL.